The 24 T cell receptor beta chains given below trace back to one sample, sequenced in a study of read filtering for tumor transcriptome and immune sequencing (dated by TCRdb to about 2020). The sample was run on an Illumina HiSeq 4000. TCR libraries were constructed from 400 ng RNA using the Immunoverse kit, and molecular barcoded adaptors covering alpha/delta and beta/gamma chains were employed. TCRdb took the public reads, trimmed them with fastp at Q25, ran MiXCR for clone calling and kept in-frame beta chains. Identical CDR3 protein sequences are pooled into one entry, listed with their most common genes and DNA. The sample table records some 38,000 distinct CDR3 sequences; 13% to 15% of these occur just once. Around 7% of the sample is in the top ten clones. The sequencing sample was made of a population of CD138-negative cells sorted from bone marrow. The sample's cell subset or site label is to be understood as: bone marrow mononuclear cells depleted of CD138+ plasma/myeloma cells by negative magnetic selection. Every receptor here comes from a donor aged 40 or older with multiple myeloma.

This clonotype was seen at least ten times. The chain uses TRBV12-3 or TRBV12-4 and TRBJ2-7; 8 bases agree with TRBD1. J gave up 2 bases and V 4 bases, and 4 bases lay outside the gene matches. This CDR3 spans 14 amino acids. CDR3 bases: TGTGCCAGCAGTTACGGGGACAGGACCTACGAGCAGTACTTC. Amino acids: CASSYGDRTYEQYF.

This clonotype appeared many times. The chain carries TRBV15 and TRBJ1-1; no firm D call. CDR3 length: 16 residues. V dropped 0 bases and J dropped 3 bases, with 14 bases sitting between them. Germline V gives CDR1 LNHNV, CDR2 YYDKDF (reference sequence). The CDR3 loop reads CATSRDPLGRDTEAFF. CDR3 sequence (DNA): TGTGCCACCAGCAGAGATCCTCTAGGGAGGGACACTGAAGCTTTCTTT.

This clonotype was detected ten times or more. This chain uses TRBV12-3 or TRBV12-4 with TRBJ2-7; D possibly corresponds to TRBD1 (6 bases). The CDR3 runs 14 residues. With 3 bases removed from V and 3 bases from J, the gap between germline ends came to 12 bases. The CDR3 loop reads CASSLAGVDYEQYF. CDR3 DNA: TGTGCCAGCAGTTTGGCAGGGGTTGACTACGAGCAGTACTTC.

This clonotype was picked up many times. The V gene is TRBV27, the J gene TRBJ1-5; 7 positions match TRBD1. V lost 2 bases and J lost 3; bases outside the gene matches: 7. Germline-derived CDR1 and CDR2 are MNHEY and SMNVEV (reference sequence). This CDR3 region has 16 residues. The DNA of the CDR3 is TGTGCCAGCAGTTTACGACGGGACAGTCACAATCAGCCCCAGCATTTT. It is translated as CASSLRRDSHNQPQHF.

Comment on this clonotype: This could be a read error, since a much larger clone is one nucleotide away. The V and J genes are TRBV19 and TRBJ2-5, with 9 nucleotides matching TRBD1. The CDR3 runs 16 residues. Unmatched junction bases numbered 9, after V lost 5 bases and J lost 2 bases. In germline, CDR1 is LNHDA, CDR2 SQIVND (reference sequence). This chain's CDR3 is CASSVGADRGQETQYF. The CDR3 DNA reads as TGTGCCAGTAGTGTAGGAGCGGACAGGGGACAAGAGACCCAGTACTTC.

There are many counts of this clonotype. CDR3 protein: CASSTWTGLNGELFF. The CDR3 region has the DNA TGTGCCAGCAGCACCTGGACAGGGTTGAACGGGGAGCTGTTTTTT. This chain connects TRBV21-1 to TRBJ2-2; no check of the table's D call, TRBD1, against the DNA was made. TRBV21-1 is assigned pseudogene status. CDR3 size: 15 residues.

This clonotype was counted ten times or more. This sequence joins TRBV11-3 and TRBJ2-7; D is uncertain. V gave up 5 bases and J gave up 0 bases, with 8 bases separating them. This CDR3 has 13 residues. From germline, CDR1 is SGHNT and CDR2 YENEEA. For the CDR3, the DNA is TGTGCCAGCAGCCTGCAGTCCTCCTACGAGCAGTACTTC. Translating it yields CASSLQSSYEQYF.

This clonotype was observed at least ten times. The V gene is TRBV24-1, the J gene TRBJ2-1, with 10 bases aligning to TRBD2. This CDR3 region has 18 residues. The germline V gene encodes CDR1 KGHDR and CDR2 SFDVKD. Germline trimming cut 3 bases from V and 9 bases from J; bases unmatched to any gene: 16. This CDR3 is CATSDPFSLAGVPGEQFF. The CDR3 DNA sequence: TGTGCCACCAGTGATCCATTCTCTCTAGCGGGGGTGCCGGGTGAGCAGTTCTTC.

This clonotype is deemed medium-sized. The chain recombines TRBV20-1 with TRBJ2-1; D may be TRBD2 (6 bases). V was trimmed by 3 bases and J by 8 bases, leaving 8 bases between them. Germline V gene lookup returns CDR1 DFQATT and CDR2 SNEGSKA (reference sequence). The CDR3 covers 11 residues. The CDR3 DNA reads TGCAGTGCTAGTCCGGGAGATGAGCAGTTCTTC. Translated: CSASPGDEQFF.

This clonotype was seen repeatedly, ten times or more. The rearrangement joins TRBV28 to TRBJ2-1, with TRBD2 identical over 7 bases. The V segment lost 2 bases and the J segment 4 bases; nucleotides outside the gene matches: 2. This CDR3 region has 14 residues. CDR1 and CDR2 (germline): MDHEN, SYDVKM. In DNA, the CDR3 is TGTGCCAGCAGTTTAGCGGGGGTTTACAATGAGCAGTTCTTC. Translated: CASSLAGVYNEQFF.

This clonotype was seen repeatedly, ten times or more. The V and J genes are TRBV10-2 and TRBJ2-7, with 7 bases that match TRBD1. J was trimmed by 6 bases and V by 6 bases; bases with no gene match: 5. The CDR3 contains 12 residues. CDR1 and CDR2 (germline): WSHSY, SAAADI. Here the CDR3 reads CASRGNRGEQYF. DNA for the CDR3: TGCGCCAGCAGGGGGAACAGGGGCGAGCAGTACTTC.

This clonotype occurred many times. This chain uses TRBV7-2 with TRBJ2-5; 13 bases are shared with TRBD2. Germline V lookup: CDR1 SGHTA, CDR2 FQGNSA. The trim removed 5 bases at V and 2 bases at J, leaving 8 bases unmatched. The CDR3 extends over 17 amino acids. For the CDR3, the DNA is TGTGCCAGCAGCGCGGGACTAGCGGGGATTGTACAAGAGACCCAGTACTTC. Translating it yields CASSAGLAGIVQETQYF.

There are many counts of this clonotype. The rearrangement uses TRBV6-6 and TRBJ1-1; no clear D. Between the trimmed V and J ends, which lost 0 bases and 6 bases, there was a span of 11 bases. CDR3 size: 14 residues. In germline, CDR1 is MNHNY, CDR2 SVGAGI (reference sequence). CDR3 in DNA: TGTGCCAGCAGTTACTCGAGCCTGAGGGCTGAAGCTTTCTTT. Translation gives CASSYSSLRAEAFF.

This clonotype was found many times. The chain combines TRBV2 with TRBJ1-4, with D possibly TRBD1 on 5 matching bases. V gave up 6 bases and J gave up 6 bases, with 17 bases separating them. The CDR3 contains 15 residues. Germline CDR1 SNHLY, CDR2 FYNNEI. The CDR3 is CASRLSRGDHEKLFF. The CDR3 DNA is TGTGCCAGCAGGTTGTCGCGGGGGGACCATGAAAAACTGTTTTTT.

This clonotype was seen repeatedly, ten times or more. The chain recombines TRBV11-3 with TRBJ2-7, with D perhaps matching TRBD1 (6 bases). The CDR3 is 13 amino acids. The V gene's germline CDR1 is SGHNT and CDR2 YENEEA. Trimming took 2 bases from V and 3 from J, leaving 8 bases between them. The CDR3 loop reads CASSLNRVYEQYF. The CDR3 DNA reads TGTGCCAGCAGCTTAAACAGGGTCTACGAGCAGTACTTC.

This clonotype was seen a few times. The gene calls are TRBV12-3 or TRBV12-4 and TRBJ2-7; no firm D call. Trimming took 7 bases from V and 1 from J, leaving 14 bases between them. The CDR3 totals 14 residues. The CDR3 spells CASTVLGISYEQYF. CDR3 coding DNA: TGTGCCAGCACCGTTCTGGGAATTTCCTACGAGCAGTACTTC.

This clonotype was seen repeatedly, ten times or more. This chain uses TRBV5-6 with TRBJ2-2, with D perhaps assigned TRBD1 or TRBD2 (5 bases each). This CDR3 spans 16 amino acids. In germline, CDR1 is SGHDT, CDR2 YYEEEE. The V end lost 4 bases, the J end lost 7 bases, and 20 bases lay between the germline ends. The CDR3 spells CASSPRDPIFDGELFF. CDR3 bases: TGTGCCAGCAGCCCCAGGGACCCCATCTTTGACGGGGAGCTGTTTTTT.

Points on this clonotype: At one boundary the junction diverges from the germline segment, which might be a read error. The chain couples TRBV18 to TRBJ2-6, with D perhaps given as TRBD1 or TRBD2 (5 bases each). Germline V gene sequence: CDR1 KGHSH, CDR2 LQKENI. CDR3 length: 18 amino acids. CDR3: CASSRDGRHKSGANVLTF. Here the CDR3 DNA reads TGTGCCAGCTCACGGGACGGCCGTCATAAATCTGGGGCCAATGTCCTGACTTTC.

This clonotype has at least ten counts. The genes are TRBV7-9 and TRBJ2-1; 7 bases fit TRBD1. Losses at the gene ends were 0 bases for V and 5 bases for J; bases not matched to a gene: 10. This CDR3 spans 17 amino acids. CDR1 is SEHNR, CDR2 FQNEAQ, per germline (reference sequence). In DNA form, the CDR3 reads TGTGCCAGCAGCTTAGCTTTCCTCGGGACAGATAACAATGAGCAGTTCTTC. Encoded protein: CASSLAFLGTDNNEQFF.

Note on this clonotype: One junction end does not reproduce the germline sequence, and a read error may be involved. The CDR3 loop is CACSLVAVDEQFF. The CDR3 DNA follows: TGTGCCTGCAGCTTAGTTGCAGTAGATGAGCAGTTCTTC. The rearrangement joins TRBV7-2 to TRBJ2-1; D is unresolved. The CDR3 length is 13 residues. The germline V gene has CDR1 SGHTA and CDR2 FQGNSA.

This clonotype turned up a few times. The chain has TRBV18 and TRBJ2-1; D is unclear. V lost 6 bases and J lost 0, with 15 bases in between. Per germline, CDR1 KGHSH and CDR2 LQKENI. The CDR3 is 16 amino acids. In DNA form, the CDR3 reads TGTGCCAGCTCCCCTGGATCGGACCTCTCCTACAATGAGCAGTTCTTC. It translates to CASSPGSDLSYNEQFF.

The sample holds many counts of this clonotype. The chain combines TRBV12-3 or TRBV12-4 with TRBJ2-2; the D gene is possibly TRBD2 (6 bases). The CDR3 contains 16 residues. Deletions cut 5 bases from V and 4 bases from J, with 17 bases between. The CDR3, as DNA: TGTGCCAGCAGTCGGCGGGGTTTGGGAGGCACCGGGGAGCTGTTTTTT. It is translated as CASSRRGLGGTGELFF.

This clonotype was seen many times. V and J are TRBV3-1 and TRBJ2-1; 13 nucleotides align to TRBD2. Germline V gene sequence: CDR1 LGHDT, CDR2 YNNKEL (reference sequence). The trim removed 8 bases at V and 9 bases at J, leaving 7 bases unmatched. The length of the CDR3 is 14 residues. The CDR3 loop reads CASGGLAGATEQFF. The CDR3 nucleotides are TGTGCCAGCGGTGGACTAGCGGGAGCCACTGAGCAGTTCTTC.

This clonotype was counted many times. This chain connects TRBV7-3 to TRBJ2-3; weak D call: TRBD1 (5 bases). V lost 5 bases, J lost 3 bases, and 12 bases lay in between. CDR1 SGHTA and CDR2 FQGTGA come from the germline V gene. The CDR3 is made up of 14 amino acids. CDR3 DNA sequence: TGTGCCAGCAGCCCCGAGCCAGGGACAGATACGCAGTATTTT. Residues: CASSPEPGTDTQYF.